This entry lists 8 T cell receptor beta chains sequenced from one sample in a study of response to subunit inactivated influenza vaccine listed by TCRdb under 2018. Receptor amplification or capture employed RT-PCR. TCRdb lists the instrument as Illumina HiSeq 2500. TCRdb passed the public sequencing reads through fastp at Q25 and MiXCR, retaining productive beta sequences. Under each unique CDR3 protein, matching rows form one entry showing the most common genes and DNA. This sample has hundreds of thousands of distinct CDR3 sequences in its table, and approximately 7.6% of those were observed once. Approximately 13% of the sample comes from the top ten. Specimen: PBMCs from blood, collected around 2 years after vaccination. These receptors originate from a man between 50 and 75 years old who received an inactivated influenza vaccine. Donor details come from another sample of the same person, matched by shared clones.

The CDR3 nucleotides are TGTGCCAGCAGCTTGGTTTGGCTAGCTACATACAATGAGCAGTTCTTC. Its translation is CASSLVWLATYNEQFF. V is TRBV5-5 and J is TRBJ2-1; possibly TRBD2 for D (5 bases). The V and J ends lost 0 bases and 4 bases respectively, with 14 bases between them. This CDR3 comprises 16 residues. Germline-derived CDR1 and CDR2 are SGHKS and YYEKEE (reference sequence). Variable domain in full (rest from reference TRBV5-5 and TRBJ2-1): DAGVTQSPTHLIKTRGQQVTLRCSPISGHKSVSWYQQVLGQGPQFIFQYYEKEERGRGNFPDRFSARQFPNYSSELNVNALLLGDSALYLCASSLVWLATYNEQFFGPGTRLTVL.

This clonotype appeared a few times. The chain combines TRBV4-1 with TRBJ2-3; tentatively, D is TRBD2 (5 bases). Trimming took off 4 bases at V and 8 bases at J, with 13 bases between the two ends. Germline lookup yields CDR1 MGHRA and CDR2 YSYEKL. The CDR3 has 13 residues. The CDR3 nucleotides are TGCGCCAGCAGCCCCCTCCGGGCGGGTACGCAGTATTTT. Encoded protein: CASSPLRAGTQYF.

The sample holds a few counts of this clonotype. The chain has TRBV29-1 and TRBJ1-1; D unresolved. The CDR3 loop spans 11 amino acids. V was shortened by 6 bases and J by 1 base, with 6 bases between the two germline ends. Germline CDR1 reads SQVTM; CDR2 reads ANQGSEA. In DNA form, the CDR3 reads TGCAGCGTGGATACGAACACTGAAGCTTTCTTT. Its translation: CSVDTNTEAFF.

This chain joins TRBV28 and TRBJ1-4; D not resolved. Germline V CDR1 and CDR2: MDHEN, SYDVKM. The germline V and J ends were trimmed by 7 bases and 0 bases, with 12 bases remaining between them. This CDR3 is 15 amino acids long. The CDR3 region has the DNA TGTGCCAGCACTTATGCTGGCGCAACTAATGAAAAACTGTTTTTT. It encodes CASTYAGATNEKLFF.

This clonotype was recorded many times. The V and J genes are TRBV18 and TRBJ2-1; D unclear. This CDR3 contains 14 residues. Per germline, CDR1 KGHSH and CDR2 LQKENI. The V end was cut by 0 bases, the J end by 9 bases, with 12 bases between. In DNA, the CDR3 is TGTGCCAGCTCACCACCCAGTTCCGCAGCTGAGCAGTTCTTC. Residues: CASSPPSSAAEQFF.

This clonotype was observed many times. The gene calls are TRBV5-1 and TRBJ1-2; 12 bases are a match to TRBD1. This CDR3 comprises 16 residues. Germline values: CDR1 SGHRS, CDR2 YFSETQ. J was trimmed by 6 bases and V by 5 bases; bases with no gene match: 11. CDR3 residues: CASRHGTGGAINGYTF. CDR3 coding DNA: TGCGCCAGCAGACATGGGACAGGGGGCGCGATTAATGGCTACACCTTC.

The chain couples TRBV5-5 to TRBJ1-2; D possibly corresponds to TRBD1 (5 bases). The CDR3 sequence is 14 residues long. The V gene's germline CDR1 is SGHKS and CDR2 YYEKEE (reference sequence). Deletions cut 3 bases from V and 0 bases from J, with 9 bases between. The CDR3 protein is CASSWDGANYGYTF. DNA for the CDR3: TGTGCCAGCAGCTGGGACGGAGCTAACTATGGCTACACCTTC. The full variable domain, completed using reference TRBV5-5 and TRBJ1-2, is DAGVTQSPTHLIKTRGQQVTLRCSPISGHKSVSWYQQVLGQGPQFIFQYYEKEERGRGNFPDRFSARQFPNYSSELNVNALLLGDSALYLCASSWDGANYGYTFGSGTRLTVV.

The CDR3, as DNA: TGTGCCAGCACCAGAGACAGGGGGCCCCACAATGAGCAGTTCTTC. Encoded protein: CASTRDRGPHNEQFF. V is TRBV27 and J is TRBJ2-1; 10 nucleotides agree with TRBD1. CDR1 and CDR2 from the germline V gene are MNHEY and SMNVEV (reference sequence). This CDR3 has 15 residues. J gave up 5 bases and V 7 bases, and 8 bases lay outside the gene matches.